This TCR beta chain was retrieved from a study of beta chain features in type 1 diabetes (dated by TCRdb to the late 2010s). Looking at the study overall: Patients and healthy donors did not differ in mean age, gender distribution, total cell number or subset yield. A total of 107,917,701 sorted cells were examined across all samples, and a strong correlation was observed between cell number per subset and RNA yield. In the study, TCRB repertoires of sorted circulating CD4+ T cell subsets from recently diagnosed type 1 diabetes patients were compared with those of matched healthy donors. Regulatory and stem cell-like memory subsets were isolated from only 8 patients and about 8 healthy donors, whereas naive and central memory subsets came from all 30 or so donors. On the study overall, not on this receptor specifically: Shorter templates might have been favored by PCR, but patient and control samples were amplified and corrected together, so both groups would have been affected equally by any skew. Naive, central memory and regulatory TCRB repertoires appeared to be more similar among patients than among healthy donors. At VDJ recombination sites, type 1 diabetes patients had fewer insertions and more deleted nucleotides, which implies abnormalities in thymic rearrangement. Because the HLA sub-analyses included only small numbers of individuals, any influence of HLA type on TCRB rearrangement was left unresolved. Because cDNA was sequenced instead of genomic DNA, highly expressing activated cells could be over-represented, though the groups showed no difference in activation or CD3 levels. In all four CD4+ subsets, TCRB CDR3 length was moderately but significantly shorter in type 1 diabetes patients.

This clone has only a few counts. Its antigen remains unidentified. Base quality data are lacking; no much larger clone is found one base away. The entire amount of isolated RNA was reverse transcribed using the High Capacity cDNA Reverse Transcription Kit, so the sequenced TCRB transcripts were expressed ones. Naive, central memory and regulatory T cell samples underwent deep immunoSEQ sequencing, averaging about 3.57 million total reads per sample. Sorted cells were lysed in RLT buffer, and RNA was extracted using DNase-treated RNeasy Micro or Mini kits according to cell number. Each cell subset was processed on its own to prevent cross-contamination, while patient and healthy donor samples were processed together. Using the immunoSEQ multiplex PCR, TCRB sequences were amplified from cDNA into 87-bp fragments spanning the CDR3 region. The amplicons were sequenced using the Illumina HiSeq platform. In the authors' own workflow: PCR bias was computationally corrected using synthetic template baselines, reads within Hamming distance 2 were collapsed, and singletons that could not be merged were discarded. By aligning reads against IMGT, V, D and J genes, CDR3 length, and insertions or deletions at six rearrangement sites were assigned. Clonotype counts were normalized to sorted cell number within each subset before computing true diversity and Gini coefficients with the tcR R package. The overlap coefficient, calculated on TCRB nucleotide sequences, was used to measure repertoire sharing. Out-of-frame TCRB sequences from naive cells were analyzed to stand in for the pre-selection repertoire. Imported from immuneACCESS, the table was reduced by TCRdb to in-frame sequences with V and J called. These copies leave out some clones; in studies compared against another copy, an unresolved V gene accounts for under half, and the cause of the remainder is not known. The V and J calls and clone size were taken over from that table, and D and trimming were inferred from the DNA. For this sample the table gives 550,000 to 850,000 clones, of which over 10% were detected only once. The ten most abundant clones make up approximately 0.022% of the sample.

The CDR3 starts with the cysteine, ends with the phenylalanine, and has 12 residues. Left in the record is the CDR3 DNA by itself, 36 bases read in frame from the first base. CDR1 and CDR2, per the germline V gene, are MNHEY and SVGAGI. V sheds 6 bases and J sheds 3 bases, leaving 8 bases between their ends. Each donor gave one peripheral blood draw, around 0.12 L on average, collected into heparinised tubes. Naive, central memory, regulatory and stem cell-like memory CD4+ T cells were sorted on a BD FACSAria II using a panel including CD45RO, CCR7, CD25, CD127, CD95 and CD27. All sorted populations exceeded 95% purity. PBMCs were isolated immediately by Lymphoprep density gradient centrifugation and stained directly without culture. So that batch effects would be minimized, each experiment stained and sorted samples in pairs, pairing one healthy donor with one patient.

Sample: naive CD4+ T cells from blood. This sample's cell subset or site label indicates: true naive CD4+ T cells. The receptor was derived from a man between 18 and 29 years old with type 1 diabetes. Recombination joined TRBV6-5 with TRBJ1-2; a tentative D call is TRBD1 (5 bases match). The CDR3 corresponds to CASRQVDYGYTF. The DNA sequence follows: TGTGCCAGCAGACAGGTTGACTATGGCTACACCTTC.